The 17 T cell receptor beta chains presented below share a single source sample, sequenced in a study of cytomegalovirus exposure and HLA in healthy donors. Primers included in the PCR were 60 Vbeta and 13 Jbeta primers. Sequenced by immunoSEQ multiplex PCR; TCRdb stores in-frame clones only, minus some. The data show about 180,000 clones, about 82% seen once. The sample was PBMCs. These receptors were collected from a young man in good health and CMV-seronegative.

V and J are TRBV5-1 and TRBJ2-3, with a tentative D call TRBD2 (5 bases). The length of the CDR3 is 12 residues. The germline V and J ends were trimmed by 2 bases and 7 bases, with 8 bases remaining between them. In germline, CDR1 is SGHRS, CDR2 YFSETQ. CDR3: CASSLTRNTQYF. Written as DNA, the CDR3 is TGCGCCAGCAGCTTAACTAGGAATACGCAGTATTTT.

The V and J genes are TRBV5-6 and TRBJ1-6; the D is unclear. Trimming stripped 0 bases from V and 3 bases from J, with 7 bases between. Germline CDR1 and CDR2: SGHDT and YYEEEE. The length of the CDR3 is 15 residues. CDR3 loop: CASSLGGNYNSPLHF. DNA for the CDR3: TGTGCCAGCAGCTTGGGAGGCAACTATAATTCACCCCTCCACTTT.

The table lists this clone with a few counts. V gene TRBV6-4 combines with J gene TRBJ1-1; tentative D call: TRBD1 (6 bases). Trimming took off 4 bases at V and 5 bases at J, with 11 bases between the two ends. CDR3 length: 13 residues. The germline gives CDR1 MRHNA, CDR2 SNTAGT. CDR3: CASSVNRVTEAFF. In DNA form, the CDR3 reads TGTGCCAGCAGTGTAAACAGGGTGACTGAAGCTTTCTTT.

The chain links TRBV4-1 to TRBJ2-5, with 10 bases lining up with TRBD2. CDR3 length: 15 amino acids. With 4 bases clipped from V and 2 bases from J, the junction kept 4 bases outside the gene matches. Germline CDR1 is MGHRA and CDR2 is YSYEKL. DNA for the CDR3: TGCGCCAGCAGCCTACTAGCGGGACTTCAAGAGACCCAGTACTTC. Encoded protein: CASSLLAGLQETQYF.

The chain couples TRBV5-1 to TRBJ2-2; 10 positions agree with TRBD2. Germline CDR1 SGHRS, CDR2 YFSETQ. Trimming at V came to 7 bases and at J to 5 bases, leaving 8 bases not matched to a gene. The CDR3 contains 15 residues. The CDR3 loop is CASYPAGGPTGELFF. CDR3 DNA sequence: TGCGCCAGCTACCCAGCGGGGGGGCCGACCGGGGAGCTGTTTTTT.

The J gene is TRBJ2-5, the V gene TRBV7-8; TRBD2 might be the D (6 bases). The CDR3 has 15 residues. V dropped 0 bases and J dropped 4 bases, with 12 bases sitting between them. Germline CDR1 reads SGHVS; CDR2 reads FQNEAQ. The CDR3 here is CASSLAMGGGETQYF. As DNA, the CDR3 is TGTGCCAGCAGCTTAGCGATGGGGGGTGGAGAGACCCAGTACTTC.

The chain couples TRBV7-9 to TRBJ2-7, with 9 positions matching TRBD2. Looked up from germline, CDR1 is SEHNR and CDR2 is FQNEAQ (reference sequence). CDR3 size: 14 residues. J gave up 3 bases and V 4 bases, and 4 bases lay outside the gene matches. The CDR3 DNA sequence: TGTGCCAGCAGCTCCGGGACTAGCAACTACGAGCAGTACTTC. Translation: CASSSGTSNYEQYF. The variable domain in full, completed from reference TRBV7-9 and TRBJ2-7, reads DTGVSQNPRHKITKRGQNVTFRCDPISEHNRLYWYRQTLGQGPEFLTYFQNEAQLEKSRLLSDRFSAERPKGSFSTLEIQRTEQGDSAMYLCASSSGTSNYEQYFGPGTRLTVT.

This chain joins TRBV19 and TRBJ2-7; tentatively, D is TRBD1 (5 bases). Trimming took 9 bases from V and 4 from J, leaving 16 bases between them. This CDR3 comprises 13 residues. The V gene's germline CDR1 is LNHDA and CDR2 SQIVND (reference sequence). The CDR3 region has the DNA TGTGCCAGCAGTCAAGGGGCAAGGTACGAGCAGTACTTC. Translating gives CASSQGARYEQYF.

The rearrangement uses TRBV7-9 and TRBJ1-1; D remains ambiguous. Per the germline V gene, CDR1 is SEHNR and CDR2 is FQNEAQ (reference sequence). The CDR3 totals 15 residues. V lost 2 bases and J lost 1, with 11 bases in between. The CDR3 loop reads CASSLLAGANTEAFF. The DNA for the CDR3 is TGTGCCAGCAGCTTATTGGCGGGTGCGAACACTGAAGCTTTCTTT. The whole variable domain, remainder taken from reference TRBV7-9 and TRBJ1-1, is DTGVSQNPRHKITKRGQNVTFRCDPISEHNRLYWYRQTLGQGPEFLTYFQNEAQLEKSRLLSDRFSAERPKGSFSTLEIQRTEQGDSAMYLCASSLLAGANTEAFFGQGTRLTVV.

The chain combines TRBV19 with TRBJ2-5; tentative D call: TRBD2 (6 bases). Per the germline V gene, CDR1 is LNHDA and CDR2 is SQIVND (reference sequence). The germline V and J ends were trimmed by 5 bases and 4 bases, with 11 bases remaining between them. The CDR3 is 13 amino acids. CDR3: CASSEVGGETQYF. DNA for the CDR3: TGTGCCAGTAGTGAGGTCGGGGGAGAGACCCAGTACTTC. Full variable domain (missing parts from reference TRBV19 and TRBJ2-5): DGGITQSPKYLFRKEGQNVTLSCEQNLNHDAMYWYRQDPGQGLRLIYYSQIVNDFQKGDIAEGYSVSREKKESFPLTVTSAQKNPTAFYLCASSEVGGETQYFGPGTRLLVL.

The chain combines TRBV9 with TRBJ2-1; unclear D gene. The CDR3 spans 15 residues. V dropped 0 bases and J dropped 0 bases, with 7 bases sitting between them. Looked up from germline, CDR1 is SGDLS and CDR2 is YYNGEE. CDR3 sequence: CASSVAGTSYNEQFF. The CDR3 nucleotides are TGTGCCAGCAGCGTAGCGGGTACCTCCTACAATGAGCAGTTCTTC.

This clone occurred a few times. CDR3 protein: CASSYLQGAQETQYF. The DNA of the CDR3 is TGTGCCAGCAGTTATTTGCAGGGGGCCCAAGAGACCCAGTACTTC. This chain uses TRBV6-6 with TRBJ2-5, with 8 nucleotides matching TRBD1. The junction had 4 bases not matched to a gene; V was cut back by 3 bases and J by 1 base. This CDR3 region has 15 residues. Germline values: CDR1 MNHNY, CDR2 SVGAGI (reference sequence).

The table lists this clone with a count of one. The chain employs TRBV7-3 and TRBJ2-1; 13 bases fit TRBD2. The CDR3 has 15 residues. Germline loops: CDR1 SGHTA, CDR2 FQGTGA. The trim removed 2 bases at V and 9 bases at J, leaving 4 bases unmatched. The CDR3 DNA reads as TGTGCCAGCAGCTTATCGACTAGCGGGAGGAGTGAGCAGTTCTTC. It yields the protein CASSLSTSGRSEQFF.

This clone occurred a few times. J is TRBJ1-2 and V is TRBV4-2; no reliable D call. The CDR3 spans 14 residues. The germline V and J ends were trimmed by 0 bases and 1 base, with 6 bases remaining between them. Germline CDR1 is LGHNA and CDR2 is YNFKEQ. The CDR3 DNA reads TGTGCCAGCAGCCAAGATCGTCTTAACTATGGCTACACCTTC. The encoded protein is CASSQDRLNYGYTF.

The V gene is TRBV7-9, the J gene TRBJ1-5; 7 nucleotides line up with TRBD1. The V gene's germline CDR1 is SEHNR and CDR2 FQNEAQ (reference sequence). CDR3 length: 14 residues. V gave up 1 base and J gave up 7 bases; unmatched junction bases: 4. CDR3 amino acids: CASSLGQGGQPQHF. CDR3 nucleotide sequence: TGTGCCAGCAGCTTAGGACAGGGCGGCCAGCCCCAGCATTTT.

The CDR3: CASSSRRLANYEQYF. The CDR3 nucleotides read TGTGCCAGCAGTTCTCGGAGACTAGCGAACTACGAGCAGTACTTC. The genes are TRBV28 and TRBJ2-7; TRBD2 aligns across 8 bases. Trimming at V came to 4 bases and at J to 3 bases, leaving 8 bases not matched to a gene. The CDR3 extends over 15 amino acids. Germline assignment: CDR1 MDHEN and CDR2 SYDVKM.

The chain links TRBV4-2 to TRBJ2-3; TRBD2 might be the D (5 bases). Germline loops: CDR1 LGHNA, CDR2 YNFKEQ. V was shortened by 1 base and J by 6 bases, with 8 bases between the two germline ends. This CDR3 has 13 amino acids. CDR3 nucleotide sequence: TGTGCCAGCAGCCAAGGCACTAGGGATACGCAGTATTTT. Its translation is CASSQGTRDTQYF.